This T cell receptor (beta chain) was recovered during a study of CD8 T cells in cerebrospinal fluid in Alzheimer's disease. Whole-study results and caveats: Versus healthy subjects, Alzheimer's patients more often had clones of at least 3%. EBV-specific clones showed no enrichment in Alzheimer's patients and were not the top expanded clones.

By frequency, this clonotype is medium-sized (0.01 to 0.1%). Antigen: not known. For droplet-based sequencing, live CSF cells were sorted using a live/dead marker. TCRdb reworked the 10x single-cell sequencing reads into one entry per CDR3 protein, no DNA. This sample's clone table lists 1,500 to 2,000 distinct CDR3 sequences. The receptor was derived from a human donor in good health. The specimen sequenced was cerebrospinal fluid.

The CDR3 here is CASSLLAGGASYEQYF. The V gene is TRBV5-6, the J gene TRBJ2-7; TCRdb returns TRBD2, unconfirmable since there is no DNA. CDR1 SGHDT and CDR2 YYEEEE come from the germline V gene. The CDR3 has 16 residues.